The clone carrying this T cell receptor beta chain showed up many times. CDR1 is SNHLY and CDR2 is FYNNEI in the germline V gene. The CDR3 consists of 15 residues. V lost 2 bases and J 0 bases, leaving 8 bases between the germline ends. From the RACE reads, TCRdb called clonotypes with MiXCR, one entry per CDR3 protein. The sample records about 140,000 distinct CDR3 sequences, around 11% being singletons. The record originates from a study of human T cells and chemical hapten exposure. Time point: patch test 2, 6 weeks after DPC sensitization. Treatment specified: therapeutic diphenylcyclopropenone sensitization with weekly scalp DPC. Unfractionated whole blood was the source of the extracted total RNA.

The clonotype was recovered from a woman aged 45 to 65 with alopecia areata. Some clones in this sample may be carry-over from other donors' samples. The genes are TRBV2 and TRBJ2-1; TRBD2 is a possible D gene (5 bases). The material was whole blood, obtained in connection with sensitization to the hapten diphenylcyclopropenone (DPC). DNA of the CDR3: TGTGCCAGCAGTGAACCTAGCTTCTCCTACAATGAGCAGTTCTTC. Protein sequence: CASSEPSFSYNEQFF.